The 26 T cell receptor beta chains given below trace back to one sample, sequenced in a study of CD8+ T cells in alopecia areata. RNA was extracted and reverse transcribed into cDNA as the sequencing template. Data came from immunoSEQ multiplex PCR; TCRdb stores just in-frame clones and leaves some out. The table lists about 110,000 clones, under 60% of them singletons. Treatment: oral pan-JAK inhibitor, 5-10 mg twice daily. The sample consisted of CD8+ T cells sorted from blood, taken at week 24, from a patient treated with tofacitinib. The receptors were sampled from a human donor with alopecia areata.

The CDR3, as DNA: TGCAGCGTTGCAGGGGAGGAATACTACGAGCAGTACTTC. Its protein product is CSVAGEEYYEQYF. V gene TRBV29-1 combines with J gene TRBJ2-7; possibly TRBD1 or TRBD2 for D (6 bases each). Germline loops: CDR1 SQVTM, CDR2 ANQGSEA. The CDR3 runs 13 residues. V lost 4 bases and J 3 bases, leaving 13 bases between the germline ends.

This clone was observed a few times. This chain connects TRBV11-2 to TRBJ2-7; a possible D gene is TRBD1 (6 bases). Germline assignment: CDR1 SGHAT and CDR2 FQNNGV. V was pared by 3 bases and J by 5 bases, with 14 bases between. The length of the CDR3 is 14 residues. Written as DNA, the CDR3 is TGTGCCAGCAGCTTGGACAGCGTCCGGGACGAGCAGTACTTC. It encodes CASSLDSVRDEQYF.

V usage is TRBV30 and J usage is TRBJ1-1; no clear D. Germline V lookup: CDR1 GTSNPN, CDR2 SVGIG (reference sequence). There are 15 residues in the CDR3. The ends were cut back, 0 bases at V and 6 bases at J, with 17 bases in the middle. The DNA for the CDR3 is TGTGCCTGGAGTGTAGAGACCCCCGGGCACGCTGAAGCTTTCTTT. Translation: CAWSVETPGHAEAFF.

The rearrangement links TRBV27 to TRBJ1-6; D uncertain. Trimming shortened V by 6 bases and J by 7 bases, and 19 bases separated the two germline ends. CDR1 MNHEY and CDR2 SMNVEV come from the germline V gene (reference sequence). The CDR3 sequence is 16 residues long. The CDR3: CASSPSPASSNSPLHF. CDR3 sequence (DNA): TGTGCCAGCAGCCCAAGCCCCGCCAGCAGCAATTCACCCCTCCACTTT.

This clone was detected a few times. V usage is TRBV13 and J usage is TRBJ1-1; 7 nucleotides line up with TRBD1. The CDR3 covers 12 residues. V shed 2 bases and J 10 bases; nucleotides not matched to a gene: 4. The germline gives CDR1 PRHDT, CDR2 FYEKMQ (reference sequence). This chain's CDR3 is CASSLRGPGAFF. In DNA, the CDR3 is TGTGCCAGCAGCTTAAGGGGGCCGGGAGCTTTCTTT. Looking up the rest from reference TRBV13 and TRBJ1-1 gives the full variable domain: AAGVIQSPRHLIKEKRETATLKCYPIPRHDTVYWYQQGPGQDPQFLISFYEKMQSDKGSIPDRFSAQQFSDYHSELNMSSLELGDSALYFCASSLRGPGAFFGQGTRLTVV.

CDR3 region: CASSLGLAGARGIETQYF. CDR3 in DNA: TGCGCCAGCAGCTTGGGACTAGCGGGGGCCCGTGGTATAGAGACCCAGTACTTC. The chain joins TRBV5-1 to TRBJ2-5; 12 bases line up with TRBD2. This CDR3 contains 18 residues. Looked up from germline, CDR1 is SGHRS and CDR2 is YFSETQ. Trimming cost V 0 bases and J 4 bases; bases outside gene matches: 10.

J is TRBJ2-3 and V is TRBV7-9, with D possibly TRBD1 on 6 matching bases. In germline, CDR1 is SEHNR, CDR2 FQNEAQ (reference sequence). This CDR3 region has 13 residues. The V end lost 9 bases, the J end lost 3 bases, and 13 bases lay between the germline ends. This CDR3 is CASLPTGTDTQYF. The CDR3 DNA follows: TGTGCCAGTCTACCCACAGGGACAGATACGCAGTATTTT.

This clone occurred a few times. The chain combines TRBV4-2 with TRBJ2-2, with D perhaps being TRBD1 or TRBD2 (5 bases each). Germline values: CDR1 LGHNA, CDR2 YNFKEQ. Trimming stripped 2 bases from V and 4 bases from J, with 11 bases between. CDR3 length: 15 residues. The CDR3 region has the DNA TGTGCCAGCAGCCAAACAGGAGGTAGCACCGGGGAGCTGTTTTTT. Its translation is CASSQTGGSTGELFF.

CDR3 sequence reads: CASSFSWSVPPHAQYF. In nucleotides, the CDR3 is TGCGCCAGCAGCTTCTCCTGGAGTGTGCCTCCCCACGCCCAGTACTTC. The chain couples TRBV5-1 to TRBJ2-5; D is unclear. Germline values: CDR1 SGHRS, CDR2 YFSETQ. The CDR3 extends over 16 amino acids. The V end lost 2 bases, the J end lost 9 bases, and 23 bases lay between the germline ends.

The chain combines TRBV6-5 with TRBJ2-7; no clear D gene. V was pared by 6 bases and J by 3 bases, with 9 bases between. The CDR3 is made up of 12 amino acids. Germline V lookup: CDR1 MNHEY, CDR2 SVGAGI. For the CDR3, the DNA is TGTGCCAGCAGCCCCGACTTCTACGAGCAGTACTTC. This translates into CASSPDFYEQYF.

The V and J genes are TRBV7-9 and TRBJ1-2; D possibly corresponds to TRBD1 (5 bases). The CDR3 is made up of 16 amino acids. Germline loops: CDR1 SEHNR, CDR2 FQNEAQ (reference sequence). The V end was cut by 6 bases, the J end by 6 bases, with 23 bases between. CDR3 sequence reads: CASSPSLGRSGDGYTF. CDR3 sequence (DNA): TGTGCCAGCAGTCCCTCCCTGGGCAGGTCGGGGGATGGCTACACCTTC.

The chain employs TRBV6-1 and TRBJ2-3; 11 nucleotides align to TRBD1. Germline V CDR1 and CDR2: MNHNS, SASEGT. V lost 7 bases and J lost 4; bases outside the gene matches: 7. This CDR3 spans 15 amino acids. The CDR3 protein is CASMQDRGHADTQYF. CDR3 bases: TGTGCCAGCATGCAGGACAGGGGGCATGCAGATACGCAGTATTTT.

This chain uses TRBV9 with TRBJ2-2, with TRBD1 matching 7 bases. With 4 bases clipped from V and 6 bases from J, the junction kept 12 bases outside the gene matches. This CDR3 has 16 amino acids. The germline CDR1 and CDR2 sequences are SGDLS and YYNGEE. CDR3 DNA: TGTGCCAGCAGCCACCCTGACAGGGTTATCGCCGGGGAGCTGTTTTTT. Translating it yields CASSHPDRVIAGELFF.

This clone showed up just once. This chain joins TRBV27 and TRBJ1-2; D may be TRBD1 (6 bases). The CDR3 covers 13 residues. Germline V gene sequence: CDR1 MNHEY, CDR2 SMNVEV (reference sequence). Deletions cut 4 bases from V and 5 bases from J, with 11 bases between. The CDR3 sequence is CASSSGVGYGYTF. The CDR3 DNA is TGTGCCAGCAGTTCAGGGGTCGGGTATGGCTACACCTTC.

This clone turned up a few times. J is TRBJ2-7 and V is TRBV5-1; 8 positions match TRBD2. Germline V CDR1 and CDR2: SGHRS, YFSETQ. The J segment lost 1 base and the V segment lost 4 bases, leaving 4 bases of the junction unmatched. The CDR3 spans 14 residues. The CDR3 sequence: CASSPGGISYEQYF. As DNA, the CDR3 is TGCGCCAGCAGCCCGGGGGGGATTTCCTACGAGCAGTACTTC. Filled out from reference TRBV5-1 and TRBJ2-7, the complete variable domain reads KAGVTQTPRYLIKTRGQQVTLSCSPISGHRSVSWYQQTPGQGLQFLFEYFSETQRNKGNFPGRFSGRQFSNSRSEMNVSTLELGDSALYLCASSPGGISYEQYFGPGTRLTVT.

In nucleotides, the CDR3 is TGTGCCAGTAGTGAACTAGCGGGGTTGTACAATGAGCAGTTCTTC. Its translation: CASSELAGLYNEQFF. V and J are TRBV19 and TRBJ2-1, with TRBD2 identical over 10 bases. The CDR3 is 15 amino acids. Germline V lookup: CDR1 LNHDA, CDR2 SQIVND (reference sequence). V lost 5 bases and J lost 4; bases outside the gene matches: 5.

This clone was seen a handful of times. The chain joins TRBV13 to TRBJ2-1; 9 nucleotides line up with TRBD2. Germline V gene sequence: CDR1 PRHDT, CDR2 FYEKMQ (reference sequence). The CDR3 has 16 amino acids. V shed 4 bases, J shed 5 bases, and the junction held 9 bases outside the gene matches. CDR3 DNA sequence: TGTGCCAGCAGCTCCGGCGGGGCGGGGGGGCACAATGAGCAGTTCTTC. It codes for CASSSGGAGGHNEQFF.

The chain uses TRBV10-3 and TRBJ1-6, with a weak D call TRBD1 (5 bases). The CDR3 extends over 15 amino acids. Trimming took 4 bases from V and 10 from J, leaving 17 bases between them. Germline CDR1 is ENHRY and CDR2 is SYGVKD. CDR3 region: CAISGGQGIVSPLHF. The CDR3 nucleotides read TGTGCCATCAGTGGAGGTCAGGGAATTGTCTCACCCCTCCACTTT.

The V call is TRBV13, the J call TRBJ2-2; possibly TRBD1 for D (5 bases). Deletions cut 5 bases from V and 5 bases from J, with 15 bases between. Per the germline V gene, CDR1 is PRHDT and CDR2 is FYEKMQ (reference sequence). The CDR3 extends over 15 amino acids. The CDR3 loop reads CASSPTRAGTGELFF. The CDR3 DNA follows: TGTGCCAGCAGCCCGACAAGGGCAGGGACCGGGGAGCTGTTTTTT.

The gene calls are TRBV27 and TRBJ2-7; a weak D match, TRBD2 (6 bases). V was trimmed by 4 bases and J by 3 bases, leaving 13 bases between them. The CDR3 is made up of 14 amino acids. CDR1 and CDR2 from the germline V gene are MNHEY and SMNVEV (reference sequence). CDR3 protein: CASSSPGLRYEQYF. In DNA form, the CDR3 reads TGTGCCAGCAGTTCCCCGGGACTTCGCTACGAGCAGTACTTC.

The gene calls are TRBV5-6 and TRBJ2-7; D gene uncertain. This CDR3 spans 14 amino acids. V was trimmed by 4 bases and J by 1 base, leaving 12 bases between them. Germline CDR1 is SGHDT and CDR2 is YYEEEE. The CDR3 bases are TGTGCCAGCAGCCTGACTGGCGAATCCTACGAGCAGTACTTC. This translates into CASSLTGESYEQYF.

This clone came up many times. V gene TRBV6-1 combines with J gene TRBJ1-1; 11 bases fit TRBD1. This CDR3 is built from 16 residues. CDR1 MNHNS and CDR2 SASEGT come from the germline V gene. The trim removed 5 bases at V and 8 bases at J, leaving 13 bases unmatched. The CDR3 sequence: CASSKDPGTGGVEAFF. Written as DNA, the CDR3 is TGTGCCAGCAGTAAAGACCCTGGGACAGGGGGGGTAGAAGCTTTCTTT.

The chain carries TRBV10-3 and TRBJ2-5; D remains ambiguous. Deletions cut 0 bases from V and 6 bases from J, with 11 bases between. Germline assignment: CDR1 ENHRY and CDR2 SYGVKD. The CDR3 extends over 14 amino acids. The CDR3 sequence is CAISESTDTKTQYF. The DNA of the CDR3 is TGTGCCATCAGTGAGTCGACCGATACAAAGACCCAGTACTTC.

The chain recombines TRBV7-8 with TRBJ2-1; 14 bases line up with TRBD2. The CDR3 consists of 21 residues. The V gene end was trimmed by 5 bases and the J gene end by 1 base; junction bases not matched to a gene: 16. The germline V gene has CDR1 SGHVS and CDR2 FQNEAQ. The CDR3 DNA follows: TGTGCCAGCAGCCCGGGCCTAGGCGGGACTAGCGGGGGCCCATCCTACAATGAGCAGTTCTTC. Translated, it gives CASSPGLGGTSGGPSYNEQFF.

The V and J genes are TRBV4-1 and TRBJ1-2, with D uncertain. Trimming stripped 0 bases from V and 4 bases from J, with 9 bases between. Germline V CDR1 and CDR2: MGHRA, YSYEKL. This CDR3 is 14 amino acids long. The CDR3 DNA sequence: TGCGCCAGCAGCCAAGATAGGACGGCCTATGGCTACACCTTC. Residues: CASSQDRTAYGYTF.

This clone was picked up a small number of times. The chain combines TRBV4-3 with TRBJ1-5, with 7 bases matching TRBD1. The junction had 8 bases not matched to a gene; V was cut back by 0 bases and J by 6 bases. The CDR3 extends over 16 amino acids. Germline values: CDR1 LGHNA, CDR2 YSLEER. CDR3 coding DNA: TGCGCCAGCAGCCAAGATACAGGGGAAGGGAGTCAGCCCCAGCATTTT. This sequence encodes CASSQDTGEGSQPQHF.